Following are 32 T cell receptor beta chains from one sample sequenced in a study of response to subunit inactivated influenza vaccine (dated by TCRdb to 2016 to 2019). Libraries were constructed by RT-PCR. Instrument on record: Illumina HiSeq 2500. TCRdb reprocessed the public reads (quality trimming at Q25 with fastp, clone calling with MiXCR) and kept in-frame beta chains. All rows with the same CDR3 protein become a single entry with the most common DNA and genes. Across this sample there are more than 450,000 distinct CDR3 sequences, with roughly 12% seen only once. Roughly a tenth of the sample belongs to the ten largest clones. Sequenced material: PBMCs from blood, taken on the day of vaccination. The receptors come from a man aged 45-65 years who received an inactivated influenza vaccine. Donor details come from another sample of the same person, matched by shared clones.

The chain combines TRBV15 with TRBJ1-3; D remains unclear. Germline CDR1 reads LNHNV; CDR2 reads YYDKDF (reference sequence). Trimming took off 3 bases at V and 0 bases at J, with 9 bases between the two ends. This CDR3 comprises 15 residues. The CDR3 DNA is TGTGCCACCAGCAGCAAGGTTCACTCTGGAAACACCATATATTTT. It translates to CATSSKVHSGNTIYF. The variable domain in full, completed from reference TRBV15 and TRBJ1-3, reads DAMVIQNPRYQVTQFGKPVTLSCSQTLNHNVMYWYQQKSSQAPKLLFHYYDKDFNNEADTPDNFQSRRPNTSFCFLDIRSPGLGDTAMYLCATSSKVHSGNTIYFGEGSWLTVV.

The V and J genes are TRBV7-2 and TRBJ2-4, with 12 bases that match TRBD1. Germline V gene data show CDR1 as SGHTA and CDR2 as FQGNSA. Trimming cost V 8 bases and J 5 bases; bases outside gene matches: 4. This CDR3 comprises 14 residues. CDR3 sequence (DNA): TGTGCCAGCCACTGGGACAGGGGGCAAAACATTCAGTACTTC. Protein product: CASHWDRGQNIQYF.

The table lists this clonotype with a few counts. The chain recombines TRBV7-2 with TRBJ2-3, with 9 positions matching TRBD2. V was clipped by 5 bases and J by 4 bases; unmatched bases: 10. CDR3 length: 16 amino acids. Germline V gives CDR1 SGHTA, CDR2 FQGNSA. The CDR3 region is CASSTRLAEFPDTQYF. CDR3 sequence (DNA): TGTGCCAGCAGCACCCGACTAGCGGAGTTCCCAGATACGCAGTATTTT.

In this sample, this clonotype turned up a few times. This rearrangement joins TRBV6-1 to TRBJ1-1; D possibly corresponds to TRBD1 (6 bases). This CDR3 has 16 residues. The V end was cut by 8 bases, the J end by 0 bases, with 19 bases between. Germline V gene data show CDR1 as MNHNS and CDR2 as SASEGT. CDR3 nucleotide sequence: TGTGCCAGCTCAGGGGAGAGTTTAGGATTGAACACTGAAGCTTTCTTT. Translation gives CASSGESLGLNTEAFF.

This clonotype has more than one count but fewer than ten. V is TRBV12-3 or TRBV12-4 and J is TRBJ2-2; 7 positions agree with TRBD1. With V trimmed by 8 bases and J by 2 bases, 5 bases remained unmatched. The CDR3 consists of 14 residues. In nucleotides, the CDR3 is TGTGCCAGCGGACGGGACAGAAACACCGGGGAGCTGTTTTTT. It is translated as CASGRDRNTGELFF.

This clonotype came up many times. The gene calls are TRBV15 and TRBJ2-7; TRBD1 aligns across 7 bases. CDR3 length: 16 residues. V was pared by 0 bases and J by 1 base, with 6 bases of the junction left unmatched. In germline, CDR1 is LNHNV, CDR2 YYDKDF (reference sequence). As DNA, the CDR3 is TGTGCCACCAGCAGAGATTTGGCAGGGGGTTCCTACGAGCAGTACTTC. Amino acid sequence: CATSRDLAGGSYEQYF.

The table lists this clonotype with many counts. The chain links TRBV12-3 or TRBV12-4 to TRBJ2-3; the D is unclear. There are 16 residues in the CDR3. The germline V and J ends were trimmed by 6 bases and 4 bases, with 20 bases remaining between them. The CDR3, as DNA: TGTGCCAGCAGCTATCCTCTGCCAGGAGCAGCAGATACGCAGTATTTT. Protein: CASSYPLPGAADTQYF.

This clonotype came up many times. This rearrangement joins TRBV10-2 to TRBJ2-6; 9 bases line up with TRBD1. Germline CDR1 WSHSY, CDR2 SAAADI. The length of the CDR3 is 18 residues. Germline trimming cut 1 base from V and 0 bases from J; bases unmatched to any gene: 4. CDR3 bases: TGCGCCAGCAGTGAGTGGACAGGGGTTTTCTCTGGGGCCAACGTCCTGACTTTC. It yields the protein CASSEWTGVFSGANVLTF.

The CDR3: CSASQQGAGNQPQHF. The DNA for the CDR3 is TGCAGTGCTAGCCAACAGGGGGCTGGAAATCAGCCCCAGCATTTT. The chain joins TRBV20-1 to TRBJ1-5; 9 bases are shared with TRBD1. This CDR3 comprises 15 residues. Trimming removed 3 bases from V and 4 bases from J; junction bases left unmatched: 7. CDR1 is DFQATT and CDR2 is SNEGSKA in the germline V gene (reference sequence).

This rearrangement joins TRBV3-1 to TRBJ2-5; the D is unclear. Germline CDR1 LGHDT, CDR2 YNNKEL (reference sequence). V lost 5 bases and J lost 4, with 8 bases in between. The CDR3 has 12 residues. The CDR3 DNA reads TGTGCCAGCAGCACGGAAGGAGAGACCCAGTACTTC. Translated: CASSTEGETQYF.

This chain joins TRBV24-1 and TRBJ2-4, with D perhaps matching TRBD1 (5 bases). The CDR3 contains 16 residues. Trimming took 3 bases from V and 2 from J, leaving 13 bases between them. Germline values: CDR1 KGHDR, CDR2 SFDVKD. The CDR3 loop is CATSDRPGNPKNIQYF. CDR3 bases: TGTGCCACCAGTGATCGGCCAGGGAACCCCAAAAACATTCAGTACTTC.

There are many counts of this clonotype. This chain joins TRBV20-1 and TRBJ1-1; 9 nucleotides match TRBD1. This CDR3 has 15 amino acids. CDR1 is DFQATT and CDR2 is SNEGSKA in the germline V gene (reference sequence). V gave up 3 bases and J gave up 5 bases; unmatched junction bases: 10. The CDR3 nucleotides are TGCAGTGCTAGGCCCCAACAGGGGGCGCAAACTGAAGCTTTCTTT. It codes for CSARPQQGAQTEAFF.

The chain links TRBV7-2 to TRBJ2-3; D not certain. Germline CDR1 SGHTA, CDR2 FQGNSA. The V and J ends lost 1 base and 8 bases respectively, with 10 bases between them. This CDR3 is 13 amino acids long. The CDR3 sequence: CASSLGYLGTQYF. The CDR3, as DNA: TGTGCCAGCAGCTTAGGGTACTTGGGTACGCAGTATTTT.

This clonotype was observed a handful of times. The J gene is TRBJ2-1, the V gene TRBV5-6, with a weak D call TRBD2 (6 bases). CDR3 length: 16 amino acids. The V and J ends lost 3 bases and 8 bases respectively, with 21 bases between them. Germline V CDR1 and CDR2: SGHDT, YYEEEE. CDR3 in amino acids: CASSSPRGGPIHEQFF. DNA for the CDR3: TGTGCCAGCAGCTCTCCTAGGGGAGGCCCCATCCATGAGCAGTTCTTC.

There are many counts of this clonotype. V and J are TRBV5-1 and TRBJ1-1; 10 positions match TRBD1. V shed 4 bases and J 0 bases; nucleotides not matched to a gene: 12. CDR1 and CDR2 from the germline V gene are SGHRS and YFSETQ. The CDR3 has 18 residues. CDR3 nucleotides: TGCGCCAGCAGCGCCACACCGGGACAGGGGAAAATGAACACTGAAGCTTTCTTT. Its protein is CASSATPGQGKMNTEAFF.

In its sample, this clonotype was seen many times. The chain couples TRBV10-3 to TRBJ1-3; a possible D gene is TRBD1 (5 bases). The CDR3 covers 15 residues. CDR1 is ENHRY, CDR2 SYGVKD, per germline. V gave up 10 bases and J gave up 0 bases, with 16 bases separating them. The CDR3 sequence: CATLGERNSGNTIYF. The CDR3, as DNA: TGTGCCACTTTAGGGGAGCGGAACTCTGGAAACACCATATATTTT.

The table lists this clonotype with a few counts. The V gene is TRBV7-3, the J gene TRBJ2-2; 11 bases are a match to TRBD2. The CDR3 runs to 16 residues. In germline, CDR1 is SGHTA, CDR2 FQGTGA. Germline trimming cut 5 bases from V and 1 base from J; bases unmatched to any gene: 3. CDR3: CASSRGTSGNTGELFF. The CDR3 DNA reads TGTGCCAGCAGCCGAGGGACTAGCGGGAACACCGGGGAGCTGTTTTTT. The whole variable domain, filled in from reference TRBV7-3 and TRBJ2-2, reads GAGVSQTPSNKVTEKGKYVELRCDPISGHTALYWYRQSLGQGPEFLIYFQGTGAADDSGLPNDRFFAVRPEGSVSTLKIQRTERGDSAVYLCASSRGTSGNTGELFFGEGSRLTVL.

With respect to this clonotype: This clone may be a read error of a much larger clone one base away. The chain joins TRBV6-2 or TRBV6-3 to TRBJ1-5; D not certain. There are 12 residues in the CDR3. CDR1 MNHEY and CDR2 SVGEGT come from the germline V gene. The CDR3 DNA is TGTGCCAGGAGTTGGGGCAATCAGCCCCAGCATTTT. It codes for CARSWGNQPQHF.

There are a few counts of this clonotype. The CDR3 sequence: CASRGVADTQYF. CDR3 in DNA: TGCGCCAGCAGGGGGGTTGCAGATACGCAGTATTTT. The chain joins TRBV10-2 to TRBJ2-3, with D possibly called TRBD1 or TRBD2 (5 bases each). The CDR3 has 12 amino acids. Germline assignment: CDR1 WSHSY and CDR2 SAAADI. Trimming removed 6 bases at V and 4 bases at J, with 8 bases between.

The V call is TRBV27, the J call TRBJ2-7; TRBD2 agrees at 7 bases. This CDR3 spans 14 amino acids. The germline V gene has CDR1 MNHEY and CDR2 SMNVEV (reference sequence). Germline trimming cut 3 bases from V and 5 bases from J; bases unmatched to any gene: 7. The CDR3 nucleotides read TGTGCCAGCAGTTTTATCGGGGGGAGAAACGAGCAGTACTTC. It specifies CASSFIGGRNEQYF.

The chain recombines TRBV15 with TRBJ2-1; 7 nucleotides agree with TRBD2. The CDR3 length is 15 residues. Germline V CDR1 and CDR2: LNHNV, YYDKDF (reference sequence). The V gene end was trimmed by 0 bases and the J gene end by 6 bases; junction bases not matched to a gene: 5. The CDR3 DNA reads as TGTGCCACCAGCAGAGAAGTGGGAGGGAGCAATGAGCAGTTCTTC. Translated, it gives CATSREVGGSNEQFF.

The chain links TRBV5-1 to TRBJ2-7, with D unresolved. CDR3 size: 15 residues. Germline V gene data show CDR1 as SGHRS and CDR2 as YFSETQ. Trimming cost V 1 base and J 0 bases, with 11 bases left between them. The CDR3 coding sequence is TGCGCCAGCAGCTTGACGTCCGATAGCTCCTACGAGCAGTACTTC. It translates to CASSLTSDSSYEQYF.

Only a few counts were recorded for this clonotype. V and J are TRBV21-1 and TRBJ1-5; TRBD1, the D gene given by the table, was not confirmed from the DNA. TRBV21-1 is a pseudogene segment. The CDR3 contains 17 residues. The CDR3 spells CASSKEMDRGGNQPQHF. DNA for the CDR3: TGTGCCAGCAGCAAGGAAATGGACAGGGGTGGCAATCAGCCCCAGCATTTT.

V and J are TRBV20-1 and TRBJ2-3, with D unresolved. The CDR3 extends over 16 amino acids. Per the germline V gene, CDR1 is DFQATT and CDR2 is SNEGSKA (reference sequence). Trimming removed 0 bases from V and 6 bases from J, with 19 bases in between. The CDR3 protein is CSARDLGSSAFDTQYF. As DNA, the CDR3 is TGCAGTGCTAGAGATCTCGGATCCTCCGCCTTCGATACGCAGTATTTT.

This clonotype was counted between two and nine times. The chain couples TRBV12-3 or TRBV12-4 to TRBJ2-6, with 7 bases identical to TRBD2. With 6 bases clipped from V and 0 bases from J, the junction kept 11 bases outside the gene matches. The CDR3 has 18 amino acids. The DNA for the CDR3 is TGTGCCAGCAGCCGGGGGGAGGACCCTTTCTCTGGGGCCAACGTCCTGACTTTC. Translation: CASSRGEDPFSGANVLTF.

The sample holds a few counts of this clonotype. A junction boundary mismatches the germline segment, possibly from a read error. The J gene is TRBJ2-7, the V gene TRBV7-2; D might be TRBD1 (6 bases). The germline V gene has CDR1 SGHTA and CDR2 FQGNSA. This CDR3 spans 14 amino acids. CDR3 sequence: CASSLARGWYEQYF. The CDR3 DNA sequence: TGTGCCAGCAGCCTAGCCAGGGGTTGGTACGAGCAGTACTTC.

This clonotype appeared a few times. The rearrangement uses TRBV10-3 and TRBJ2-7, with D maybe TRBD1 (5 bases). This CDR3 has 13 residues. V shed 2 bases and J shed 5 bases, with 10 bases lying between them. Germline CDR1 is ENHRY and CDR2 is SYGVKD. The CDR3 protein is CAISERGRDEQYF. In DNA, the CDR3 is TGTGCCATCAGTGAGAGGGGAAGAGACGAGCAGTACTTC.

This clonotype was seen more than once but under ten times. The chain links TRBV15 to TRBJ1-6; possible D gene TRBD1, 5 bases. This CDR3 is 14 amino acids long. CDR1 and CDR2 from the germline V gene are LNHNV and YYDKDF (reference sequence). Trimming took off 7 bases at V and 7 bases at J, with 14 bases between the two ends. CDR3 loop: CATKTGTANSPLHF. The CDR3 DNA reads TGTGCCACCAAGACCGGGACGGCCAATTCACCCCTCCACTTT.

This clonotype was observed a few times. The gene calls are TRBV9 and TRBJ2-7; TRBD1 matches 7 bases. The V gene end was trimmed by 4 bases and the J gene end by 3 bases; junction bases not matched to a gene: 16. Germline V gene sequence: CDR1 SGDLS, CDR2 YYNGEE. The CDR3 consists of 17 residues. CDR3 region: CASSTSPFRGMSYEQYF. The CDR3 coding sequence is TGTGCCAGCAGCACGAGCCCTTTCAGGGGGATGAGCTACGAGCAGTACTTC.

This CDR3 reads CASSSGQGNTDTQYF. Written as DNA, the CDR3 is TGTGCCAGCAGCAGCGGACAGGGGAACACAGATACGCAGTATTTT. The J gene is TRBJ2-3, the V gene TRBV28; 9 bases line up with TRBD1. Germline CDR1 reads MDHEN; CDR2 reads SYDVKM. The J segment lost 2 bases and the V segment lost 6 bases, leaving 6 bases of the junction unmatched. This CDR3 has 15 amino acids.

This clonotype was seen more than once but under ten times. The chain uses TRBV10-3 and TRBJ2-3; 7 bases fit TRBD1. The CDR3 is 16 residues long. V gave up 0 bases and J gave up 4 bases; unmatched junction bases: 7. The germline CDR1 and CDR2 sequences are ENHRY and SYGVKD. Here the CDR3 DNA reads TGTGCCATCAGTGAGTCGGCAGGGGGTATGCCAGATACGCAGTATTTT. Its translation is CAISESAGGMPDTQYF.

The J gene is TRBJ2-7, the V gene TRBV6-1; D might be TRBD1 or TRBD2, each matching 5 bases. From germline, CDR1 is MNHNS and CDR2 SASEGT. CDR3 length: 13 residues. Trimming stripped 5 bases from V and 3 bases from J, with 11 bases between. CDR3 protein: CASSPRDLYEQYF. The CDR3 DNA is TGTGCCAGCAGTCCTCGGGACCTCTACGAGCAGTACTTC.